The 6 T cell receptor beta chains presented below share a single source sample, sequenced in a study of human thymus T cells. The method was immunoSEQ multiplex PCR; TCRdb's version includes in-frame clones alone and lacks a portion of them. Counted here are around 45,000 clones, approximately 95% occurring once; the ten biggest clones make up 0.15% to 0.2%. Specimen: blood. The origin of the receptors is a girl in the first two years of life with a congenital heart defect but otherwise immunologically healthy.

The chain links TRBV28 to TRBJ2-3, with 8 bases that match TRBD2. J lost 0 bases, V lost 4 bases, and 18 bases had no gene match. The CDR3 has 20 amino acids. Germline CDR1 MDHEN, CDR2 SYDVKM. The CDR3 DNA reads as TGTGCCAGCAGTTCCTGGGTTGCGGGGGGCGGCCGCACTAGCACAGATACGCAGTATTTT. It codes for CASSSWVAGGGRTSTDTQYF. Drawing the rest from reference TRBV28 and TRBJ2-3, the complete variable domain is DVKVTQSSRYLVKRTGEKVFLECVQDMDHENMFWYRQDPGLGLRLIYFSYDVKMKEKGDIPEGYSVSREKKERFSLILESASTNQTSMYLCASSSWVAGGGRTSTDTQYFGPGTRLTVL.

The chain has TRBV29-1 and TRBJ2-5; the D gene is possibly TRBD1 (6 bases). The germline gives CDR1 SQVTM, CDR2 ANQGSEA. The CDR3 totals 12 residues. Trimming took off 6 bases at V and 2 bases at J, with 10 bases between the two ends. CDR3 region: CSVRGRQETQYF. CDR3 sequence (DNA): TGCAGCGTCAGGGGTAGGCAAGAGACCCAGTACTTC.

The chain couples TRBV28 to TRBJ2-7; 11 bases match TRBD2. The CDR3 length is 18 residues. V lost 5 bases and J lost 3; bases outside the gene matches: 15. The germline CDR1 and CDR2 sequences are MDHEN and SYDVKM. The CDR3 protein is CASSPNILAGGFGYEQYF. Here the CDR3 DNA reads TGTGCCAGCAGTCCCAACATCCTAGCGGGAGGCTTCGGCTACGAGCAGTACTTC.

The J gene is TRBJ2-2, the V gene TRBV5-1; possible D gene TRBD1, 5 bases. The CDR3 totals 15 residues. The germline V gene encodes CDR1 SGHRS and CDR2 YFSETQ. The V gene lost 3 bases and the J gene lost 5 bases, with 14 bases spanning the gap. The CDR3 coding sequence is TGCGCCAGCAGCTCAGCTTCGACAGTTACCGGGGAGCTGTTTTTT. Translated, it gives CASSSASTVTGELFF. Using reference TRBV5-1 and TRBJ2-2 for the parts outside the CDR3, the full variable domain is KAGVTQTPRYLIKTRGQQVTLSCSPISGHRSVSWYQQTPGQGLQFLFEYFSETQRNKGNFPGRFSGRQFSNSRSEMNVSTLELGDSALYLCASSSASTVTGELFFGEGSRLTVL.

The J gene is TRBJ1-5, the V gene TRBV27; the D gene is possibly TRBD1 (6 bases). V lost 5 bases to trimming and J lost 0 bases, with 17 bases between them. CDR1 MNHEY and CDR2 SMNVEV come from the germline V gene (reference sequence). The CDR3 consists of 17 residues. CDR3 amino acids: CASSPQGPYYSNQPQHF. CDR3 in DNA: TGTGCCAGCAGTCCCCAGGGGCCCTATTATAGCAATCAGCCCCAGCATTTT.

The table lists this clone with a count of one. The V and J genes are TRBV7-2 and TRBJ2-4, with 9 nucleotides matching TRBD2. The germline gives CDR1 SGHTA, CDR2 FQGNSA. Trimming cost V 2 bases and J 5 bases; bases outside gene matches: 16. CDR3 length: 19 amino acids. The CDR3 DNA reads TGTGCCAGCAGCTTACGGTTTGGCGGGAGGGGAGGTACTCAAAACATTCAGTACTTC. It codes for CASSLRFGGRGGTQNIQYF.